Here is one T cell receptor beta chain with its context. Its antigen has not been determined. Per-nucleotide qualities are absent, and no much larger clonotype sits a single base away. Via the germline V gene (reference sequence), CDR1 is MNHNY and CDR2 SVGAGI. Trimming leaves V shorter by 9 bases and J shorter by 4 bases, with the junction holding 10 bases beyond the gene matches. The CDR3 measures 16 amino acids from cysteine to phenylalanine. This entry keeps only the CDR3 DNA: 48 bases, framed from base 1. The data are from a study of a mutant IDH1 vaccine in newly diagnosed glioma (dated by TCRdb to the early 2020s). Concerning the study at large: Vaccination began 4-6 weeks after radiotherapy alone, or alongside temozolomide cycles in the chemotherapy-containing groups. Prior to enrollment, standard therapy consisting of radiotherapy alone, temozolomide alone, or radiochemotherapy with temozolomide had been administered to patients, with the combination being received by most patients. For exploratory analyses, approximately 25 treated patients had longitudinal TCRB deep sequencing done wherever samples were available. Of the roughly 34 treated patients, 62.5% were male and about 40% were female, and a mean age of roughly 41 years was recorded. Peripheral blood samples were drawn at six visits, namely V03 (baseline), V05, V07, V10, V12 and V13. Visit V12 was the week-35 safety follow-up and visit V13 was the week-47 end of study.

Findings and caveats that apply to the study as a whole: Changes in the top peripheral T cell clonotypes picked up by TCRB sequencing did not appear to be linked to pseudoprogression. Across multiple MHC alleles, vaccine-induced immune responses were seen in around 93% of patients. PBMC samples for TCRB deep sequencing were selected based on availability. The authors stated that sample limitations prevented analyses of patient blood samples from being reproduced.

This specimen's time point label, per the study, means: week 47, end of study. A 20-mer mutant IDH1 peptide at 300 micrograms in Montanide made up each vaccine dose, which was injected subcutaneously together with topical imiquimod. Patients received eight vaccinations in weeks 1, 3, 5, 7, 11, 15, 19 and 23, corresponding to visits V03 through V10. Newly diagnosed WHO grade 3 or 4 IDH1-mutant astrocytomas showing loss of nuclear ATRX were present in the donors. The samples were drawn from NOA16, a multicentre, single-arm, open-label phase I trial in Germany that tested a mutant IDH1 peptide vaccine in humans for the first time. Genomic DNA for TCRB sequencing was extracted from EDTA blood using the DNeasy Blood and Tissue Kit. Receptor amplification or capture employed the immunoSEQ multiplex PCR assay. Rearranged TCR beta chain sequences were amplified using the hsTCRB Kit according to the manufacturer's protocol. An Illumina MiSeq was used to sequence the TCRB libraries. In the paper's pipeline: The kit vendor's proprietary platform handled demultiplexing, trimming and gene mapping. Imported from immuneACCESS, the table was reduced by TCRdb to in-frame sequences with V and J called. These copies leave out some clones; in studies compared against another copy, an unresolved V gene accounts for under half, and the cause of the remainder is not known. V and J calls and clone size are those listed in that table; D and trimming were worked out from the DNA. Within this sample are about 94,000 clones, with approximately 89% of them counted one time only. The top ten clonotypes cover over 0.7% of the sample.

The source of this sequence is a woman aged 50 to 60 with glioma. Sequencing was performed on PBMCs, taken from a glioma patient whose treatment included an IDH1 peptide vaccine. The sequence is built from TRBV6-6 and TRBJ2-6; TRBD1 matches 9 bases in the middle. The CDR3 protein: CASYRGRLAGANVLTF. The DNA sequence is as follows: TGTGCCAGTTACAGGGGGCGATTGGCCGGGGCCAACGTCCTGACTTTC.